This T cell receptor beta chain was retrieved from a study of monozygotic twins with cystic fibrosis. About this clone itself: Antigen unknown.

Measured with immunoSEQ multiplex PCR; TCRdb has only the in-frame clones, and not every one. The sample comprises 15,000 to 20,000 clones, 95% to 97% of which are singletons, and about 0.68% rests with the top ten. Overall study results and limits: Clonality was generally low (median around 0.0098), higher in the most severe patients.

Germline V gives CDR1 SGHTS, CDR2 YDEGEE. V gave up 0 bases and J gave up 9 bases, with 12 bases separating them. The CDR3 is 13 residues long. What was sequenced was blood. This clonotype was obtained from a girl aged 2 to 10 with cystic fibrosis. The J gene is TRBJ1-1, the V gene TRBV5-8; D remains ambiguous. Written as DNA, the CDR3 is TGTGCCAGCAGCTTGGAGGAGTTACAAAAAGCTTTCTTT. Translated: CASSLEELQKAFF.